This T cell receptor (beta chain) was identified during a study of blood T cell repertoires in COVID-19. As for the study in general: Acute and convalescent COVID-19 specimens originated in the United States, Italy and Spain. Sources were T cells, B-cell-depleted T cells, or PBMCs; the material itself was cDNA or gDNA.

The CDR3 covers 13 residues. V shed 2 bases and J shed 6 bases, with 8 bases lying between them. Germline CDR1 reads SGHTA; CDR2 reads FQGTGA. Per the original methods: Estimation of nucleated cell counts was performed using reference gene primer amplification. Measured with immunoSEQ multiplex PCR; TCRdb has only the in-frame clones, and not every one. That table is the source of V, J and clone size, and D and trimming were worked out from the DNA. The table lists under 75,000 clones, 90% to 95% of them singletons. The chain carries TRBV7-3 and TRBJ1-5; no definite D call. Specimen: peripheral blood. The TCR originated in a man in his fifties or sixties with active COVID-19. The CDR3 region has the DNA TGTGCCAGCAGCTTATACCCCGGTCAGCCCCAGCATTTT. This translates into CASSLYPGQPQHF.